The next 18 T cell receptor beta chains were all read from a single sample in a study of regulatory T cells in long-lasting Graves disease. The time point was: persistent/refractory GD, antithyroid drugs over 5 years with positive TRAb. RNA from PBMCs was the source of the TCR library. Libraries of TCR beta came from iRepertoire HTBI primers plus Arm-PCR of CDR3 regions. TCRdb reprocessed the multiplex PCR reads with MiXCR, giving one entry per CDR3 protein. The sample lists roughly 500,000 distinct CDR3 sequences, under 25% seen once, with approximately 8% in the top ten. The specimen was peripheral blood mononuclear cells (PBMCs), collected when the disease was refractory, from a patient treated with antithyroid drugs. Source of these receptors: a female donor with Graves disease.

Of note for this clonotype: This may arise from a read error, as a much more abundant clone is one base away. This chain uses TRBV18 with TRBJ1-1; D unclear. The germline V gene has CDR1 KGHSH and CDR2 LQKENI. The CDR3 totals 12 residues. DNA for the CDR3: TGTGCCAGCCATAATGGACGGACTGAAGCTCTCTTT. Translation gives CASHNGRTEALF.

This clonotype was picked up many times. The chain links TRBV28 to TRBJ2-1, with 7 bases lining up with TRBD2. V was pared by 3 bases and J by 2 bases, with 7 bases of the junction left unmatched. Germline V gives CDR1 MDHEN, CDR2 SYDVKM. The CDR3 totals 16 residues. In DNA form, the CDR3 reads TGTGCCAGCAGTTTCGTTGCGGGAGCCCCCTACAATGAGCAGTTCTTC. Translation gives CASSFVAGAPYNEQFF.

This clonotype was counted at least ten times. CDR3 sequence reads: CASTEGETQYF. DNA of the CDR3: TGTGCCAGCACCGAGGGAGAGACCCAGTACTTC. V gene TRBV28 combines with J gene TRBJ2-5, with a weak D call TRBD2 (5 bases). V lost 7 bases and J lost 4, with 7 bases in between. Germline V gene lookup returns CDR1 MDHEN and CDR2 SYDVKM. This CDR3 has 11 residues.

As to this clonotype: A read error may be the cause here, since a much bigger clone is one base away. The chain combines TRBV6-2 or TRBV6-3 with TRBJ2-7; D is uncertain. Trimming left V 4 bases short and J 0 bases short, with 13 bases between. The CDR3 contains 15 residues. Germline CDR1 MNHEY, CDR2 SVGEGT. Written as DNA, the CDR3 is TGTGCCAGCAGTTCGCGACATATCGACTCCTACGAGCAGTACTTC. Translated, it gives CASSSRHIDSYEQYF.

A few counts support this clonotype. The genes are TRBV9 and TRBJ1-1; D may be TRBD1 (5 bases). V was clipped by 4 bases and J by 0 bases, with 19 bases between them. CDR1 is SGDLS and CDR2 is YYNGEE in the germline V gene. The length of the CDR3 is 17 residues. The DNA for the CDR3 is TGTGCCAGCAGCCCGGGGGTAGGCAGCGAAATGAACACTGAAGCTTTCTTT. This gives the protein CASSPGVGSEMNTEAFF. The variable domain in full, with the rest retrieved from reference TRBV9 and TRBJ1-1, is DSGVTQTPKHLITATGQRVTLRCSPRSGDLSVYWYQQSLDQGLQFLIQYYNGEERAKGNILERFSAQQFPDLHSELNLSSLELGDSALYFCASSPGVGSEMNTEAFFGQGTRLTVV.

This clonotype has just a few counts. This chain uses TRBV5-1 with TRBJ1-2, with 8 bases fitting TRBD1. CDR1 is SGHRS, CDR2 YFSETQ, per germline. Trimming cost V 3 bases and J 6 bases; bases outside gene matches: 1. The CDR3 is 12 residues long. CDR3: CASSWDRNGYTF. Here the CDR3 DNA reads TGCGCCAGCAGCTGGGACAGGAATGGCTACACCTTC.

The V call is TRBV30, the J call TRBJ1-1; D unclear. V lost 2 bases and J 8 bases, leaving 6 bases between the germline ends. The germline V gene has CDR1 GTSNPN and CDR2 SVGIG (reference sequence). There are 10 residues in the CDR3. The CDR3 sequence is CAWSTLEAFF. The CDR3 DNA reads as TGTGCCTGGAGTACCCTCGAAGCTTTCTTT.

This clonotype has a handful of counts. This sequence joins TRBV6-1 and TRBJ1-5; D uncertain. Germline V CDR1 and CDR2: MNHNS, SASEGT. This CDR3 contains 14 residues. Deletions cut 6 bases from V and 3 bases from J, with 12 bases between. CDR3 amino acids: CASSASFSNQPQHF. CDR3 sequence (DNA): TGTGCCAGCAGCGCCAGTTTTTCCAATCAGCCCCAGCATTTT.

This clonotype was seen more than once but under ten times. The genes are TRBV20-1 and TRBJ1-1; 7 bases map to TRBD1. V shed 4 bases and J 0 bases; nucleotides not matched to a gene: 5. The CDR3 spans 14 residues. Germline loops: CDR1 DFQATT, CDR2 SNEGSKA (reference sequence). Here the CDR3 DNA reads TGCAGTGCTATACAGGGGCCAATGAACACTGAAGCTTTCTTT. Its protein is CSAIQGPMNTEAFF.

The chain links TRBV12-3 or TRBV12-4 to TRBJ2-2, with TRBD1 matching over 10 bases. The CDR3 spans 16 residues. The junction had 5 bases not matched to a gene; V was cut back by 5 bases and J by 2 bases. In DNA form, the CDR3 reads TGTGCCAGCAGTCTCCGGGACAGGGGCAACACCGGGGAGCTGTTTTTT. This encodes CASSLRDRGNTGELFF.

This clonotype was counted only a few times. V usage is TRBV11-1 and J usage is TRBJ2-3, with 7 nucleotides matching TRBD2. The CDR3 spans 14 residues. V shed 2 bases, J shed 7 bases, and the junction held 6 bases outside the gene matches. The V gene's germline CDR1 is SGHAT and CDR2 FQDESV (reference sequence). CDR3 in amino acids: CASSLPAGRYTQYF. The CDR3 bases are TGTGCCAGCAGCTTACCAGCGGGAAGATATACGCAGTATTTT.

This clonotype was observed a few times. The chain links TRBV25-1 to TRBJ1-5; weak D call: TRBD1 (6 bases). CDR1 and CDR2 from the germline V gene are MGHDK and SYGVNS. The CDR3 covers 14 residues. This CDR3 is CLLRPGGDNQPQHF. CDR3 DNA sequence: TGTCTTCTCCGCCCTGGGGGCGACAATCAGCCCCAGCATTTT.

Written as DNA, the CDR3 is TGTGCCAGCAGCTCATACAGTCAGCCCCAGCATTTT. As protein: CASSSYSQPQHF. The J gene is TRBJ1-5, the V gene TRBV5-6; no clear D gene. Germline loops: CDR1 SGHDT, CDR2 YYEEEE. V was cut by 3 bases and J by 6 bases, with 7 bases left in between. There are 12 residues in the CDR3.

The CDR3 bases are TGCAGCGTTGTAAAGGACTCCTACGAGCAGTACTTC. Protein sequence: CSVVKDSYEQYF. This chain uses TRBV29-1 with TRBJ2-7; no clear D. Trimming took 4 bases from V and 0 from J, leaving 7 bases between them. Germline-derived CDR1 and CDR2 are SQVTM and ANQGSEA. This CDR3 contains 12 residues.

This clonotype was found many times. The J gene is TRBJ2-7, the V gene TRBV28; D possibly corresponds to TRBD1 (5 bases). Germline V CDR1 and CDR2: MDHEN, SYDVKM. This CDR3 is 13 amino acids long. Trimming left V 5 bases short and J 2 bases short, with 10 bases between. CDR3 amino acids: CASSQGGTYEQYF. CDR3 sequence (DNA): TGTGCCAGCAGTCAGGGTGGAACCTACGAGCAGTACTTC.

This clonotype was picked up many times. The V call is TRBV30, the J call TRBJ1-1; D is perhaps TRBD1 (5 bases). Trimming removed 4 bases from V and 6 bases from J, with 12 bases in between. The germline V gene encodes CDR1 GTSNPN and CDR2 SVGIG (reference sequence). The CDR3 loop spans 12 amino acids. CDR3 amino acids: CAWTQRGAEAFF. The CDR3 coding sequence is TGTGCCTGGACTCAGAGGGGCGCTGAAGCTTTCTTT.

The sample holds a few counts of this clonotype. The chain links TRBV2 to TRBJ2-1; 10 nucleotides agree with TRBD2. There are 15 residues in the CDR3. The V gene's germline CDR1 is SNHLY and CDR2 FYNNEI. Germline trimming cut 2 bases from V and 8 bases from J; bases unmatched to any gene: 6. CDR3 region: CASSELAGVGYEQFF. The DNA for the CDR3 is TGTGCCAGCAGTGAACTAGCGGGAGTTGGGTATGAGCAGTTCTTC.

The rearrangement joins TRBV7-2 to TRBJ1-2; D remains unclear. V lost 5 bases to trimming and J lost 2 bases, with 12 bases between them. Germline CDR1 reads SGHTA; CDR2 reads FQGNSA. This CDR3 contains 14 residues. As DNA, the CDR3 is TGTGCCAGCAGCCCCCCGGGAGCCAACTATGGCTACACCTTC. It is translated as CASSPPGANYGYTF.